This entry concerns a single T cell receptor beta chain. What it recognizes is unknown. The data were taken from a study of T cell repertoires in cytomegalovirus infection. Turning to the study itself: HLA-B-restricted CMV epitopes that are well studied, plus recently identified HLA-C-restricted ones, were used by the study. CMV infection plus the matching HLA type was flagged by public TCR beta signatures.

General observations from the study: Dominant in the ex vivo response were TCR beta clonotypes restricted by HLA-C and specific for CMV. People with CMV and the relevant HLA were identified by cumulative public TCR beta family frequency.

CDR1 and CDR2 from the germline V gene are SGHNT and YYREEE (reference sequence). Trimming left V 4 bases short and J 5 bases short, with 12 bases between. This CDR3 contains 13 residues. TCRdb reprocessed the reads with MiXCR, giving one entry per CDR3 protein. The sample yields about 500,000 distinct CDR3 sequences, around a third seen once. The V and J genes are TRBV5-4 and TRBJ2-5; unclear D gene. This clonotype was obtained from a human donor in good health (CMV status not recorded). Some clones in this sample may be carry-over from other donors' samples. The starting material was cultured PBMCs, obtained from culture after CMV antigen stimulation. The CDR3 sequence: CASSPQSGETQYF. The CDR3 DNA sequence: TGTGCCAGCAGCCCCCAAAGTGGTGAGACCCAGTACTTC.